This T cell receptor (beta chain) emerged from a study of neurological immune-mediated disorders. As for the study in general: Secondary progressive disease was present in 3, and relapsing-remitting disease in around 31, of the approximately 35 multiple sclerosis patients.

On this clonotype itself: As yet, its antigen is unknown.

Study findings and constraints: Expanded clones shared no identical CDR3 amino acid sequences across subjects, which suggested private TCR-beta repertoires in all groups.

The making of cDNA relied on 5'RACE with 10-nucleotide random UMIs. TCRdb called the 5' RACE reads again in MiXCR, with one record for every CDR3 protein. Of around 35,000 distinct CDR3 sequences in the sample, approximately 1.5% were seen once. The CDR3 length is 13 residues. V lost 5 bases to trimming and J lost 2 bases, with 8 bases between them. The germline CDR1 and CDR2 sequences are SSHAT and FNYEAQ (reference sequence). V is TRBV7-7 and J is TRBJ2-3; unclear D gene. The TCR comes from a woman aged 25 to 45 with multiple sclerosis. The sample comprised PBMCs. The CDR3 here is CASSAYYTDTQYF. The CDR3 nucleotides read TGTGCCAGCAGCGCCTACTACACAGATACGCAGTATTTT.